Listed below are T cell receptor beta chains from one sample, sequenced in a study of radiation and T cells in renal cell carcinoma. TCRdb keeps only in-frame clones here, not all; method: immunoSEQ multiplex PCR. The sample records about 14,000 clones, 56% being singletons. Sequences were derived from tumor tissue, sampled from a patient whose treatment was nephrectomy without radiotherapy. These receptors originate from a man aged 50 to 59 with renal cell carcinoma. Each CDR3 is given with its conserved first and last residue. D genes are given only for firm matches. Expanded clones get a size class; other rows say once, few or many, or leave the size out.

CDR3 DNA: TGCGCCAGCAGCCAAGTCGAAGGGCAGGCTGAAGCTTTCTTT
CDR3 protein: CASSQVEGQAEAFF
clone size: .
V gene: TRBV4-1
CDR3 length: 14
D gene: .
J gene: TRBJ1-1

CDR3 DNA: TGTGCCAGCACCGACCGGCGGGGGGGCCATTTTGAGCAGTTCTTC
CDR3 protein: CASTDRRGGHFEQFF
clone size: .
V gene: TRBV6-6
CDR3 length: 15
D gene: TRBD2
J gene: TRBJ2-1

CDR3 DNA: TGTGCCAGCTCACCGGAGTATTTGGATGAAAAACTGTTTTTT
CDR3 protein: CASSPEYLDEKLFF
clone size: .
V gene: TRBV18
CDR3 length: 14
D gene: .
J gene: TRBJ1-4

CDR3 DNA: TGTGCCAGCAGTCGCGGGGCAAGGGGGGAGCAGTACTTC
CDR3 protein: CASSRGARGEQYF
clone size: .
V gene: TRBV5-6
CDR3 length: 13
D gene: .
J gene: TRBJ2-7

CDR3 DNA: TGTGCCAGCAGCTTAGACGGAGAGCAGTTCTTC
CDR3 protein: CASSLDGEQFF
clone size: .
V gene: TRBV13
CDR3 length: 11
D gene: .
J gene: TRBJ2-1

CDR3 DNA: TGTGCCAGCAGTGATAGGCAACAGGGGGCAATACACGAGCAGTACTTC
CDR3 protein: CASSDRQQGAIHEQYF
clone size: once
V gene: TRBV6-1
CDR3 length: 16
D gene: TRBD1
J gene: TRBJ2-7

CDR3 DNA: TGTGCCAGCAGGGACTTCCTCTACAATGAGCAGTTCTTC
CDR3 protein: CASRDFLYNEQFF
clone size: few
V gene: TRBV6-5
CDR3 length: 13
D gene: .
J gene: TRBJ2-1

CDR3 DNA: TGTGCCAGCAGCTTATTGGGGGGGCAAGAGACCCAGTACTTC
CDR3 protein: CASSLLGGQETQYF
clone size: .
V gene: TRBV7-2
CDR3 length: 14
D gene: TRBD2
J gene: TRBJ2-5

CDR3 DNA: TGCGCCAGCAGCCTAGTAGCGGGGGAATACGAGCAGTACTTC
CDR3 protein: CASSLVAGEYEQYF
clone size: .
V gene: TRBV4-1
CDR3 length: 14
D gene: TRBD2
J gene: TRBJ2-7

CDR3 DNA: TGTGCCAGCAGTGCGGCCATGATGAGCAATCAGCCCCAGCATTTT
CDR3 protein: CASSAAMMSNQPQHF
clone size: .
V gene: TRBV6-1
CDR3 length: 15
D gene: .
J gene: TRBJ1-5

CDR3 DNA: TGTGCCAGCAGCTTAACGGGCCTCCCGCGGGAAAAACTGTTTTTT
CDR3 protein: CASSLTGLPREKLFF
clone size: few
V gene: TRBV6-5
CDR3 length: 15
D gene: .
J gene: TRBJ1-4

CDR3 DNA: TGCGCCAGCAGCCCGGGACAGGGGACAAGGCTGTTTTTT
CDR3 protein: CASSPGQGTRLFF
clone size: .
V gene: TRBV4-1
CDR3 length: 13
D gene: TRBD1
J gene: TRBJ1-4

CDR3 DNA: TGTGCCAGCAGTTTAGGGACAGGGACCACAGATACGCAGTATTTT
CDR3 protein: CASSLGTGTTDTQYF
clone size: large
V gene: TRBV27
CDR3 length: 15
D gene: TRBD1
J gene: TRBJ2-3

CDR3 DNA: TGTGCCAGCAGCTTGGCCGGTGAGCAGTTCTTC
CDR3 protein: CASSLAGEQFF
clone size: .
V gene: TRBV5-4
CDR3 length: 11
D gene: .
J gene: TRBJ2-1

CDR3 DNA: TGTGCCAGCAGCTTACTCGCTAGCAGCTACGAGCAGTACTTC
CDR3 protein: CASSLLASSYEQYF
clone size: .
V gene: TRBV7-2
CDR3 length: 14
D gene: .
J gene: TRBJ2-7

CDR3 DNA: TGTGCCAGCAGTTCGGGCCTTGTCTACGAGCAGTACTTC
CDR3 protein: CASSSGLVYEQYF
clone size: few
V gene: TRBV7-9
CDR3 length: 13
D gene: .
J gene: TRBJ2-7

CDR3 DNA: TGTGCCAGCAGCGTAGTCATAGCGGCCAACGTCCTGACTTTC
CDR3 protein: CASSVVIAANVLTF
clone size: .
V gene: TRBV9
CDR3 length: 14
D gene: .
J gene: TRBJ2-6

CDR3 DNA: TGTGCCAGCAAGGTTGCCCCGGAGGGTGGCTACACCTTC
CDR3 protein: CASKVAPEGGYTF
clone size: .
V gene: TRBV6-5
CDR3 length: 13
D gene: .
J gene: TRBJ1-2

CDR3 DNA: TGTGCCAGCAGACCGGACAGGGGCTCCCCCATGCTTAATTCACCCCTCCACTTT
CDR3 protein: CASRPDRGSPMLNSPLHF
clone size: .
V gene: TRBV27
CDR3 length: 18
D gene: TRBD1
J gene: TRBJ1-6

CDR3 DNA: TGTGCCAGCAGCCCCCCGGACAGGGCGGGCACTGAAGCTTTCTTT
CDR3 protein: CASSPPDRAGTEAFF
clone size: few
V gene: TRBV5-4
CDR3 length: 15
D gene: TRBD1
J gene: TRBJ1-1

CDR3 DNA: TGTGCCACCAGCAGAGTTCCGGGGGAGGCTGGAAACACCATATATTTT
CDR3 protein: CATSRVPGEAGNTIYF
clone size: .
V gene: TRBV15
CDR3 length: 16
D gene: .
J gene: TRBJ1-3

CDR3 DNA: TGTGCCAGCACCAAGGGTATCACCGGGGAGCTGTTTTTT
CDR3 protein: CASTKGITGELFF
clone size: .
V gene: TRBV2
CDR3 length: 13
D gene: .
J gene: TRBJ2-2

CDR3 DNA: TGTGCCAGTAGTATAGAAAAGACAGGGCGAATGAATGGCTACACCTTC
CDR3 protein: CASSIEKTGRMNGYTF
clone size: .
V gene: TRBV19
CDR3 length: 16
D gene: TRBD1
J gene: TRBJ1-2

CDR3 DNA: TGTGCCACCGGTCGAGGAGGGGCGGCCCCTGGCACGCAGTATTTT
CDR3 protein: CATGRGGAAPGTQYF
clone size: .
V gene: TRBV27
CDR3 length: 15
D gene: .
J gene: TRBJ2-3

CDR3 DNA: TGCGCCAGCAGCCCACGGACAGGCGGCTACGAGCAGTACTTC
CDR3 protein: CASSPRTGGYEQYF
clone size: .
V gene: TRBV5-1
CDR3 length: 14
D gene: TRBD1
J gene: TRBJ2-7

CDR3 DNA: TGTGCCAGCAGTGACAGGGCAAGCTATGGCTACACCTTC
CDR3 protein: CASSDRASYGYTF
clone size: .
V gene: TRBV6-1
CDR3 length: 13
D gene: .
J gene: TRBJ1-2

CDR3 DNA: TGTGCCAGCAGTTACTCGGGGGTGGGTCAGCCCCAGCATTTT
CDR3 protein: CASSYSGVGQPQHF
clone size: .
V gene: TRBV6-5
CDR3 length: 14
D gene: .
J gene: TRBJ1-5

CDR3 DNA: TGTGCCAGCAGTTTATTCTTGGGGGGCGACTACAATGAGCAGTTCTTC
CDR3 protein: CASSLFLGGDYNEQFF
clone size: many
V gene: TRBV27
CDR3 length: 16
D gene: .
J gene: TRBJ2-1

CDR3 DNA: TGTGCCAGAAGCTTGGTAAACGGACTTAAAGGGGAGACCCAGTACTTC
CDR3 protein: CARSLVNGLKGETQYF
clone size: .
V gene: TRBV5-3
CDR3 length: 16
D gene: .
J gene: TRBJ2-5

CDR3 DNA: TGTGCCAGCAGGTCCGGGACAGGGGGCGCGGGCACTGAAGCTTTCTTT
CDR3 protein: CASRSGTGGAGTEAFF
clone size: .
V gene: TRBV27
CDR3 length: 16
D gene: TRBD1
J gene: TRBJ1-1

CDR3 DNA: TGTGCCAGCAGTCTGACTAGCGGGGCGGTAGATACGCAGTATTTT
CDR3 protein: CASSLTSGAVDTQYF
clone size: once
V gene: TRBV6-4
CDR3 length: 15
D gene: TRBD2
J gene: TRBJ2-3

CDR3 DNA: TGTGCCAGCAGCTTAGGGGAAGGGAAACTGTTTTTT
CDR3 protein: CASSLGEGKLFF
clone size: .
V gene: TRBV7-9
CDR3 length: 12
D gene: .
J gene: TRBJ1-4

CDR3 DNA: TGTGCCAGCAGCTTAGGAGGGAGGAGCACAGATACGCAGTATTTT
CDR3 protein: CASSLGGRSTDTQYF
clone size: .
V gene: TRBV11-3
CDR3 length: 15
D gene: .
J gene: TRBJ2-3

CDR3 DNA: TGCGCCAGCCATGAGAGCGGGGGGGATGTCGGAGAGCAGTTCTTC
CDR3 protein: CASHESGGDVGEQFF
clone size: .
V gene: TRBV10-2
CDR3 length: 15
D gene: TRBD2
J gene: TRBJ2-1

CDR3 DNA: TGTGCCAGCAGCTTAACAGGACAGGGGGCAAATTCACCCCTCCACTTT
CDR3 protein: CASSLTGQGANSPLHF
clone size: .
V gene: TRBV7-8
CDR3 length: 16
D gene: TRBD1
J gene: TRBJ1-6

CDR3 DNA: TGTGCCAGTAGTCCGGACCACTCTGGAAACACCATATATTTT
CDR3 protein: CASSPDHSGNTIYF
clone size: few
V gene: TRBV19
CDR3 length: 14
D gene: .
J gene: TRBJ1-3

CDR3 DNA: TGTGCCAGCAGCTTAGTTGTCTCTGGGGCCAACGTCCTGACTTTC
CDR3 protein: CASSLVVSGANVLTF
clone size: .
V gene: TRBV7-9
CDR3 length: 15
D gene: .
J gene: TRBJ2-6

CDR3 DNA: TGTGCCAGCAGCCCCCTCGGTTTACAAGAGACCCAGTACTTC
CDR3 protein: CASSPLGLQETQYF
clone size: .
V gene: TRBV7-9
CDR3 length: 14
D gene: .
J gene: TRBJ2-5

CDR3 DNA: TGTGCCAGCAGCCGATTAATCATGACAGGGCCGACCTACGAGCAGTACTTC
CDR3 protein: CASSRLIMTGPTYEQYF
clone size: .
V gene: TRBV5-6
CDR3 length: 17
D gene: TRBD1
J gene: TRBJ2-7

CDR3 DNA: TGTGCCAGCAGCTTATTGACAGGGAACTACGAGCAGTACTTC
CDR3 protein: CASSLLTGNYEQYF
clone size: .
V gene: TRBV11-2
CDR3 length: 14
D gene: TRBD1
J gene: TRBJ2-7

CDR3 DNA: TGTGCCAGCAGTTTGCAGGGTACGAGCTTCTACGAGCAGTACTTC
CDR3 protein: CASSLQGTSFYEQYF
clone size: .
V gene: TRBV27
CDR3 length: 15
D gene: .
J gene: TRBJ2-7